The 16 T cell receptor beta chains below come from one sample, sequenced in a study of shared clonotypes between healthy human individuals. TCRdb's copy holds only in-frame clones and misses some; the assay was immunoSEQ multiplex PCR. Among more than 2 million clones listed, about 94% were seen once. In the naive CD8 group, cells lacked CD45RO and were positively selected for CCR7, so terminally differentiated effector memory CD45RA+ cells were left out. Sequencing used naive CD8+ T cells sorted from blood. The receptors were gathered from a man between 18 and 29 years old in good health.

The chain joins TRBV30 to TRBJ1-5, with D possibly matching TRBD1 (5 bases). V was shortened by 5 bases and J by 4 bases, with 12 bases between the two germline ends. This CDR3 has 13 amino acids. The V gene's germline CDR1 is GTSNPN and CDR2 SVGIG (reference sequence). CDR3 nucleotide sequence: TGTGCCTGGGGATTACAGGATAATCAGCCCCAGCATTTT. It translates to CAWGLQDNQPQHF.

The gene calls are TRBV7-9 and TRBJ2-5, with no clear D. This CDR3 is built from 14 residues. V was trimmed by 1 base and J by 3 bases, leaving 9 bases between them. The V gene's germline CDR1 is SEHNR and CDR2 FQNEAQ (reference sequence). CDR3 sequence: CASSLELREETQYF. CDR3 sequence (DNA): TGTGCCAGCAGCTTAGAGCTCAGAGAAGAGACCCAGTACTTC. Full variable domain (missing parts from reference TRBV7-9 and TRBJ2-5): DTGVSQNPRHKITKRGQNVTFRCDPISEHNRLYWYRQTLGQGPEFLTYFQNEAQLEKSRLLSDRFSAERPKGSFSTLEIQRTEQGDSAMYLCASSLELREETQYFGPGTRLLVL.

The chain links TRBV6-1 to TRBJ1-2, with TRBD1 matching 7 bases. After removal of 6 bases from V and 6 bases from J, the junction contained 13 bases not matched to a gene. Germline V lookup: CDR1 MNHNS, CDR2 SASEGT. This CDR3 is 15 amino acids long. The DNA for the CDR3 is TGTGCCAGCAGGGCGGGACAGTTTTATGAAGATGGCTACACCTTC. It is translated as CASRAGQFYEDGYTF.

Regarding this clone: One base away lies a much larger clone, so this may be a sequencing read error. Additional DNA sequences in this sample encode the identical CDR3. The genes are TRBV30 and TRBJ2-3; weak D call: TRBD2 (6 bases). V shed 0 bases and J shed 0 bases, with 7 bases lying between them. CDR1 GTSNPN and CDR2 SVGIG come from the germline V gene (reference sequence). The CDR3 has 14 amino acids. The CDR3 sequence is CAWSVAGSTDTQYF. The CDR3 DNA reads TGTGCCTGGAGTGTTGCGGGGAGCACAGATACGCAGTATTTT.

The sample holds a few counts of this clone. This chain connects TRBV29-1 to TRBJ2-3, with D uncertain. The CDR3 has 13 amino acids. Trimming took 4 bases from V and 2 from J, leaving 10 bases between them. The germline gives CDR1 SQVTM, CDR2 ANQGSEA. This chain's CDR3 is CSVAGRHTDTQYF. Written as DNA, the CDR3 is TGCAGCGTTGCAGGACGTCACACAGATACGCAGTATTTT.

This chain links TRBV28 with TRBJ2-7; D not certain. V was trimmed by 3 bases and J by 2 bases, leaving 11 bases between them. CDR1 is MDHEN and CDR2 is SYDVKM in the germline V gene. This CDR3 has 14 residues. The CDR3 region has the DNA TGTGCCAGCAGTTTGCACAAAAGCGCCTACGAGCAGTACTTC. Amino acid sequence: CASSLHKSAYEQYF. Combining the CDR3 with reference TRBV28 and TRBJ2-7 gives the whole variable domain DVKVTQSSRYLVKRTGEKVFLECVQDMDHENMFWYRQDPGLGLRLIYFSYDVKMKEKGDIPEGYSVSREKKERFSLILESASTNQTSMYLCASSLHKSAYEQYFGPGTRLTVT.

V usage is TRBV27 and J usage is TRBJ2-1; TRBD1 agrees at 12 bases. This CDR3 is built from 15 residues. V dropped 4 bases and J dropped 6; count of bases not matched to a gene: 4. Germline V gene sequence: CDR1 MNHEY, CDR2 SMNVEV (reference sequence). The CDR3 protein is CASSSGQGAGNEQFF. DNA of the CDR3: TGTGCCAGCAGTTCGGGACAGGGGGCAGGCAATGAGCAGTTCTTC.

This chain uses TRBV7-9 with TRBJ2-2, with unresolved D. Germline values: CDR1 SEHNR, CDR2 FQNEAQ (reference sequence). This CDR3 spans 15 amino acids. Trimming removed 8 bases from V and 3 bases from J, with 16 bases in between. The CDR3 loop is CASRASLGDTGELFF. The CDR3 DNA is TGTGCCAGCCGGGCGTCGTTGGGCGACACCGGGGAGCTGTTTTTT.

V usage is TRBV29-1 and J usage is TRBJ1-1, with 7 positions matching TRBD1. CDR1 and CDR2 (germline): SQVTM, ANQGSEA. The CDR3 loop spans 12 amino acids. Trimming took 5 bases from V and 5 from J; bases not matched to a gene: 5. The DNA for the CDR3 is TGCAGCGTTCTAGACAGGGCGACTGAAGCTTTCTTT. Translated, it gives CSVLDRATEAFF.

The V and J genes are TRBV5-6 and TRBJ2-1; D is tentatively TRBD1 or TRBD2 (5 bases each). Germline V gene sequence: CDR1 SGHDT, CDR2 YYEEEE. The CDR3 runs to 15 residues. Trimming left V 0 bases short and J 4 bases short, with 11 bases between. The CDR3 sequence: CASSLGGPMYNEQFF. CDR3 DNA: TGTGCCAGCAGCTTGGGGGGACCAATGTACAATGAGCAGTTCTTC.

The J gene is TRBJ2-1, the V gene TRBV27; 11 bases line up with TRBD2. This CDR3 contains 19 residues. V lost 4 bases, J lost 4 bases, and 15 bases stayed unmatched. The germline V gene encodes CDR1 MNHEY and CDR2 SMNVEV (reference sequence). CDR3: CASSSGETLAGGFYNEQFF. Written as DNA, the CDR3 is TGTGCCAGCAGTTCGGGAGAAACCTTAGCGGGGGGGTTTTACAATGAGCAGTTCTTC.

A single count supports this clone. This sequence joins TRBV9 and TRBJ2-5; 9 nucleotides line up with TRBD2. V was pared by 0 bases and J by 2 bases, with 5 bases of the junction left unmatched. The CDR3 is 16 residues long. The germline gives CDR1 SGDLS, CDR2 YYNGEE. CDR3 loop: CASSVEAGGGQETQYF. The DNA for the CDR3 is TGTGCCAGCAGCGTAGAGGCGGGAGGGGGTCAAGAGACCCAGTACTTC.

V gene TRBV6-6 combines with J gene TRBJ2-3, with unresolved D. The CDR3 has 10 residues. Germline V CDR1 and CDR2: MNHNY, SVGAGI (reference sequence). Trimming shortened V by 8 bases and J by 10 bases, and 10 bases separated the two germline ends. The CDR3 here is CASGPYAQYF. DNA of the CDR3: TGTGCCAGCGGGCCCTATGCGCAGTATTTT.

CDR3 sequence reads: CASSYPGQSYEQYF. For the CDR3, the DNA is TGCGCCAGCAGTTATCCGGGACAGTCCTACGAGCAGTACTTC. The gene calls are TRBV10-1 and TRBJ2-7; TRBD1 agrees at 7 bases. The CDR3 runs to 14 residues. Germline trimming cut 5 bases from V and 1 base from J; bases unmatched to any gene: 5. CDR1 and CDR2 (germline): WNHNN, SYGVQD (reference sequence).

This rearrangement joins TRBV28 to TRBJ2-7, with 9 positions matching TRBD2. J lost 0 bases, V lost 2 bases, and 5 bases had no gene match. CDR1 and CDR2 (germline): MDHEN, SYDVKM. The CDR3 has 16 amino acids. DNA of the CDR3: TGTGCCAGCAGTTTACTAAGCGGGGGGAACTCCTACGAGCAGTACTTC. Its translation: CASSLLSGGNSYEQYF.

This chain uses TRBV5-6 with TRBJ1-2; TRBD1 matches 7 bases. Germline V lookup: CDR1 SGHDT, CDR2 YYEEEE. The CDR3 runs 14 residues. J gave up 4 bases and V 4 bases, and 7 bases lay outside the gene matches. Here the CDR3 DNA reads TGTGCCAGCAGCCCTGGACAGGCATTCTATGGCTACACCTTC. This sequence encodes CASSPGQAFYGYTF.